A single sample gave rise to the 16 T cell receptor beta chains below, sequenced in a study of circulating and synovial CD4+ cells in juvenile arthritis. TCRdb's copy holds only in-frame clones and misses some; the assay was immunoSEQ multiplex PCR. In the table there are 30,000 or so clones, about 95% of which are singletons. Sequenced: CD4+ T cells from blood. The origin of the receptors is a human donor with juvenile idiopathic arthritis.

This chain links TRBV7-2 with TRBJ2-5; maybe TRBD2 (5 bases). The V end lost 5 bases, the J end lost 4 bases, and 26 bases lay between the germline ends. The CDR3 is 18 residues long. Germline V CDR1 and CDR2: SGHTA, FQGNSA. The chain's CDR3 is CASSLPAPGLSRGETQYF. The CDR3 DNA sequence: TGTGCCAGCAGCCTTCCCGCTCCGGGCCTAAGCCGGGGAGAGACCCAGTACTTC.

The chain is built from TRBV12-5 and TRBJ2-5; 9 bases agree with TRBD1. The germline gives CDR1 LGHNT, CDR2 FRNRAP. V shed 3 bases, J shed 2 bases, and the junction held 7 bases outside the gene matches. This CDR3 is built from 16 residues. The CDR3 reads CASGLPQGADQETQYF. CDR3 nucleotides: TGTGCTAGTGGTTTACCACAGGGGGCGGATCAAGAGACCCAGTACTTC.

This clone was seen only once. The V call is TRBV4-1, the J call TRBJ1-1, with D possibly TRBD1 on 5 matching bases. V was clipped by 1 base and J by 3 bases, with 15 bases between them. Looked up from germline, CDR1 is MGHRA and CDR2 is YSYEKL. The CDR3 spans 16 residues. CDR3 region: CASSQVPAGRDTEAFF. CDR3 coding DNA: TGCGCCAGCAGCCAAGTGCCTGCAGGGAGGGACACTGAAGCTTTCTTT.

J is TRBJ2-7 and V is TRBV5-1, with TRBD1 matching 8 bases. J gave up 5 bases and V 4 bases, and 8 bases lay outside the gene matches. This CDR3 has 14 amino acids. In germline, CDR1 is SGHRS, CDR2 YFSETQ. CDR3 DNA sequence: TGCGCCAGCAGCAGGACCGACAGGGGCAACGAGCAGTACTTC. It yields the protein CASSRTDRGNEQYF.

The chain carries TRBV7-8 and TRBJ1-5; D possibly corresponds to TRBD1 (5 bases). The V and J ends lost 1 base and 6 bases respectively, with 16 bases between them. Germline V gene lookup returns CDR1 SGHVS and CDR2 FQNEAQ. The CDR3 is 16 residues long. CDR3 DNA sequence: TGTGCCAGCAGCTTAGGAAAAGGGGTGAAGTCTCAGCCCCAGCATTTT. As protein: CASSLGKGVKSQPQHF.

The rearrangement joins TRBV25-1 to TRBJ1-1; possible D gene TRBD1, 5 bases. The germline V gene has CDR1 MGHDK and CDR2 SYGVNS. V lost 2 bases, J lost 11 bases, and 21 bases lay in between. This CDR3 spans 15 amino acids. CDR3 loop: CASSEQGRGRLEAFF. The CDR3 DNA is TGTGCCAGCAGTGAACAGGGAAGAGGTCGTCTCGAGGCTTTCTTT. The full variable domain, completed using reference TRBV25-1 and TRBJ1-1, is EADIYQTPRYLVIGTGKKITLECSQTMGHDKMYWYQQDPGMELHLIHYSYGVNSTEKGDLSSESTVSRIRTEHFPLTLESARPSHTSQYLCASSEQGRGRLEAFFGQGTRLTVV.

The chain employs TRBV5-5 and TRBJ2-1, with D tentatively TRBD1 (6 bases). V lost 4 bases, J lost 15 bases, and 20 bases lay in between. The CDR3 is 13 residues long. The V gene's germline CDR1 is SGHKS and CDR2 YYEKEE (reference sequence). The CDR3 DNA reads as TGTGCCAGCAGCCGGGTAGGGGGTTCGGTGTGGTTCTTC. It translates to CASSRVGGSVWFF.

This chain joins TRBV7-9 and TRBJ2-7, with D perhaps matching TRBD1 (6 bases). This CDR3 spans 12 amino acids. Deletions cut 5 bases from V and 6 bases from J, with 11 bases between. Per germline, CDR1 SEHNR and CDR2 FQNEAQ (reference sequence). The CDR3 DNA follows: TGTGCCAGCAGCCCAAACAGGGCCGAGCAGTACTTC. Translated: CASSPNRAEQYF. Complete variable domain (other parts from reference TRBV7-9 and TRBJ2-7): DTGVSQNPRHKITKRGQNVTFRCDPISEHNRLYWYRQTLGQGPEFLTYFQNEAQLEKSRLLSDRFSAERPKGSFSTLEIQRTEQGDSAMYLCASSPNRAEQYFGPGTRLTVT.

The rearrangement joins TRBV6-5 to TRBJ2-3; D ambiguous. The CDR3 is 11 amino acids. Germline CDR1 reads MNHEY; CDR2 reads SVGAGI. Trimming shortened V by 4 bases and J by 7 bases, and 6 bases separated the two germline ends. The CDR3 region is CASSSEYTQYF. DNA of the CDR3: TGTGCCAGCAGTTCCGAGTATACGCAGTATTTT.

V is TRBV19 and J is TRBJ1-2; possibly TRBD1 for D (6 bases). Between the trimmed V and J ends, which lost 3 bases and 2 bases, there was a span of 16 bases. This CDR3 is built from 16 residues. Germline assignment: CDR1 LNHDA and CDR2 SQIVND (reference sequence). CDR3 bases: TGTGCCAGTAGTATTAGGTCTGGAACAGGGAACTATGGCTACACCTTC. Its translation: CASSIRSGTGNYGYTF.

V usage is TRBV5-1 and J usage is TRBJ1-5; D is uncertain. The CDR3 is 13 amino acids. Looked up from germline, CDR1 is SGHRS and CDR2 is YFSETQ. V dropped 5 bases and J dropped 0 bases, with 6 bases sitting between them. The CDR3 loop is CASRRGSNQPQHF. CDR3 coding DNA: TGCGCCAGCAGGCGGGGTAGCAATCAGCCCCAGCATTTT. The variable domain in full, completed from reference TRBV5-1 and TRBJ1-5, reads KAGVTQTPRYLIKTRGQQVTLSCSPISGHRSVSWYQQTPGQGLQFLFEYFSETQRNKGNFPGRFSGRQFSNSRSEMNVSTLELGDSALYLCASRRGSNQPQHFGDGTRLSIL.

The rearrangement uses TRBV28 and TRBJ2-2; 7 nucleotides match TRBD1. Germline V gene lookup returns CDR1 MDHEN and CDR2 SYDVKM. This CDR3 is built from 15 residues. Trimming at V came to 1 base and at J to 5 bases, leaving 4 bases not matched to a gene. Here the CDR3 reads CASSLSTGWTGELFF. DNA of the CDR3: TGTGCCAGCAGTTTATCGACAGGGTGGACCGGGGAGCTGTTTTTT.

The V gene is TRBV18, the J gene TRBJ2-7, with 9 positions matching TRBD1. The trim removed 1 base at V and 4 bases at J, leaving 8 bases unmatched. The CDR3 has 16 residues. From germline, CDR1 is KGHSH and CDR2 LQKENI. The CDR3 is CASSPRSPGQGYEQYF. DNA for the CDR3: TGTGCCAGCTCACCACGGTCTCCGGGACAGGGATACGAGCAGTACTTC.

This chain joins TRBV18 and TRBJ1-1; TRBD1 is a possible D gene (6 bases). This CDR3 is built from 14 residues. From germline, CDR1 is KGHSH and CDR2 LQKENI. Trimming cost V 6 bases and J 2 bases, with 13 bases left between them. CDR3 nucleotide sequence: TGTGCCAGCTCCCTTCAGGGGTATAACACTGAAGCTTTCTTT. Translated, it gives CASSLQGYNTEAFF.

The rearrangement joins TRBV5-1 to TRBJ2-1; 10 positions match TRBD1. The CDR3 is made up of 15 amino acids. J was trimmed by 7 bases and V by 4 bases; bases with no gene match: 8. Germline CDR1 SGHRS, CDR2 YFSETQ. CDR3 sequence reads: CASSAGQGGGNEQFF. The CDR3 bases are TGCGCCAGCAGCGCCGGACAGGGGGGCGGGAATGAGCAGTTCTTC.

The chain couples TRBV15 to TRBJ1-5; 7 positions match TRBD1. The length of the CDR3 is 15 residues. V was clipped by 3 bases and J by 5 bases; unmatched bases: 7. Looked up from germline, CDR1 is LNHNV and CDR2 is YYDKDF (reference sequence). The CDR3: CATSRPNRGDQPQHF. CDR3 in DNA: TGTGCCACCAGCAGGCCCAACAGGGGAGATCAGCCCCAGCATTTT.